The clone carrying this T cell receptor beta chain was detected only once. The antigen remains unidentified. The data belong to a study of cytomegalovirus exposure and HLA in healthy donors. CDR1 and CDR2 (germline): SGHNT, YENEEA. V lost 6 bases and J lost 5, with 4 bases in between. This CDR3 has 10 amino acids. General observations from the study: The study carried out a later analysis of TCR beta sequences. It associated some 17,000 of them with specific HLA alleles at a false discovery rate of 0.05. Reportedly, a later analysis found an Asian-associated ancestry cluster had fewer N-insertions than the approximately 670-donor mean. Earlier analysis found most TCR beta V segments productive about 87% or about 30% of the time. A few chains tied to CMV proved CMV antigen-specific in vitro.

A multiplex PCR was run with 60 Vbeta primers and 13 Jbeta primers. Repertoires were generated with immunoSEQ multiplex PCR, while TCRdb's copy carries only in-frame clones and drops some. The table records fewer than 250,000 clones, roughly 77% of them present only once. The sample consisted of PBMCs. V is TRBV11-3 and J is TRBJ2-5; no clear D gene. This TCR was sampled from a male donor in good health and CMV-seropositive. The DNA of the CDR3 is TGTGCCAGCAGGAGGGAGACCCAGTACTTC. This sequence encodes CASRRETQYF. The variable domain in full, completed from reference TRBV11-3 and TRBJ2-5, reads EAGVVQSPRYKIIEKKQPVAFWCNPISGHNTLYWYLQNLGQGPELLIRYENEEAVDDSQLPKDRFSAERLKGVDSTLKIQPAELGDSAVYLCASRRETQYFGPGTRLLVL.